A selection of T cell receptor beta chains follows, all from one sample in a study of T cell responses to AZD1222 COVID-19 vaccine. Method: immunoSEQ multiplex PCR; TCRdb's copy keeps in-frame clones and lacks some. The sample shows 100,000 to 150,000 clones, roughly 88% of them seen only once. Sequences were derived from peripheral blood, sampled on day 0 of MenACWY control vaccination. These receptors all stem from an adult in good health. The CDR3 runs from the conserved cysteine through the conserved F or W. A D gene is named only where the DNA matches it firmly. The size entry is marked missing in some rows and otherwise reads once, few, many or a size class.

TRBV6-2/TRBV6-3	-	TRBD1	TRBJ2-1	TGTGCCAGCAGCTTGACAGGGAGTGAGCAGTTCTTC	CASSLTGSEQFF
TRBV19	-	TRBD2	TRBJ2-7	TGTGCCAGTAGTAGTGGTGGCGGGAGATACCTTGAGCAGTACTTC	CASSSGGGRYLEQYF
TRBV4-1	few	-	TRBJ2-5	TGCGCCAGCAGCCAAGGGGAGAAAGAGACCCAGTACTTC	CASSQGEKETQYF
TRBV6-6	once	-	TRBJ1-1	TGTGCCAGCAGTTACTCGAACACTGAAGCTTTCTTT	CASSYSNTEAFF
TRBV14	once	-	TRBJ1-4	TGTGCCAGCAGCCGAGGGACGGAAAAACTGTTTTTT	CASSRGTEKLFF
TRBV7-9	-	-	TRBJ2-1	TGTGCCAGCAGCTCTCTTGGGGGAGACTCCTACAATGAGCAGTTCTTC	CASSSLGGDSYNEQFF
TRBV4-3	-	TRBD1	TRBJ2-1	TGCGCCAGCAGCCAAGGAAGGGACAGCCACCTAAATTACAATGAGCAGTTCTTC	CASSQGRDSHLNYNEQFF
TRBV18	-	-	TRBJ2-2	TGTGCCAGCTCACCAGCCGGGACCCTCAAAGGGGAGCTGTTTTTT	CASSPAGTLKGELFF
TRBV5-6	-	TRBD1	TRBJ1-2	TGTGCCAGCAGCCCGGACAGGGGAGGCTATGGCTACACCTTC	CASSPDRGGYGYTF
TRBV5-1	-	-	TRBJ2-3	TGCGCCAGCAGCTTGGGGCGCGGCGTGGCAGATACGCAGTATTTT	CASSLGRGVADTQYF
TRBV30	-	-	TRBJ1-5	TGTGCCTGGAGTATCGGGACCGGCAGCAATCAGCCCCAGCATTTT	CAWSIGTGSNQPQHF
TRBV6-1	-	TRBD1	TRBJ1-1	TGTGCCAGCAGTGAAGGGCAGGGGGCAGGCACTGAAGCTTTCTTT	CASSEGQGAGTEAFF
TRBV7-2	-	-	TRBJ1-4	TGTGCCAGCAGCTCAATAACGGGAAAACTGTTTTTT	CASSSITGKLFF
TRBV7-6	-	TRBD1	TRBJ1-6	TGTGCCAGCAGCTCTGGACAGGGAAATTCACCCCTCCACTTT	CASSSGQGNSPLHF
TRBV10-3	-	-	TRBJ1-3	TGTGCCATCAGTGATACTGGAAACACCATATATTTT	CAISDTGNTIYF
TRBV7-2	-	TRBD1	TRBJ1-6	TGTGCCAGCAGCCCCGGGACAGGGTATAATTCACCCCTCCACTTT	CASSPGTGYNSPLHF
TRBV13	-	-	TRBJ2-3	TGTGCCAGCAGCTCGAACGACCGCTCTAGCACAGATACGCAGTATTTT	CASSSNDRSSTDTQYF
TRBV28	-	-	TRBJ2-2	TGTGCCATCCAGGGCGCACCCCATGGGGAGCTGTTTTTT	CAIQGAPHGELFF
TRBV5-6	-	-	TRBJ2-5	TGTGCCAGCAGCCCCAAGGGACAAAAGAAAGAGACCCAGTACTTC	CASSPKGQKKETQYF
TRBV19	-	TRBD1	TRBJ2-7	TGTGCCAGTAGTATTTTTCAACAGGGGAACTACGAGCAGTACTTC	CASSIFQQGNYEQYF
TRBV18	-	-	TRBJ1-2	TGTGCCAGCTCACCACCGGGGCAGGGATCAGGCTACACCTTC	CASSPPGQGSGYTF
TRBV3-1/TRBV3-2	-	TRBD1	TRBJ2-1	TGTGCCAGCAGCCACGGGACAGTACCCAATGAGCAGTTCTTC	CASSHGTVPNEQFF
TRBV6-2/TRBV6-3	-	TRBD2	TRBJ2-1	TGTGCCAGCAGCCCTACTAGCGGGGGGTACGGTGAGCAGTTCTTC	CASSPTSGGYGEQFF
TRBV6-5	-	-	TRBJ2-1	TGTGCCAGCAGTTGGGGCTCCTACAATGAGCAGTTCTTC	CASSWGSYNEQFF
TRBV3-1/TRBV3-2	-	TRBD1	TRBJ2-1	TGTGCCAGCAGCCAAGGGGGACAGGGGGCGTACAATGAGCAGTTCTTC	CASSQGGQGAYNEQFF
TRBV14	-	TRBD1	TRBJ1-2	TGTGCCAGCAGCCCAAGACAGGGTTGGGGCTACACCTTC	CASSPRQGWGYTF
TRBV7-8	-	-	TRBJ1-3	TGTGCCAGCAGCTTATCGGTAGGGACTGGAAACACCATATATTTT	CASSLSVGTGNTIYF
TRBV18	-	-	TRBJ1-6	TGTGCCAGCTCACCTTCGGGGGTGAGCTCCTATAATTCACCCCTCCACTTT	CASSPSGVSSYNSPLHF
TRBV9	-	-	TRBJ2-1	TGTGCCAGCAGCGTAGTGGGGGGCAGGGGCTACTACAATGAGCAGTTCTTC	CASSVVGGRGYYNEQFF
TRBV11-2	once	-	TRBJ1-1	TGTGCCAGCAGCTCTCTTTTACTAAAACAGGGGAACACTGAAGCTTTCTTT	CASSSLLLKQGNTEAFF
TRBV7-9	-	TRBD2	TRBJ2-1	TGTGCCAGCAGCCCCACTAGGCTAGCGGCCGACAATGAGCAGTTCTTC	CASSPTRLAADNEQFF
TRBV29-1	-	TRBD1	TRBJ1-3	TGCAGCGTAAGACAGGGAGCTGGAAACACCATATATTTT	CSVRQGAGNTIYF
TRBV7-8	-	-	TRBJ1-4	TGTGCCAGCCGAGACCCTGGGACAACTAATGAAAAACTGTTTTTT	CASRDPGTTNEKLFF
TRBV18	-	-	TRBJ1-4	TGTGCCAGCTCACCACCAACGGACGCTGCCGTGGGGGAACTGTTTTTT	CASSPPTDAAVGELFF
TRBV7-3	-	-	TRBJ2-2	TGTGCCAGCAGCTTAGATGGGGTCACCGGGGAGCTGTTTTTT	CASSLDGVTGELFF
TRBV5-1	once	-	TRBJ2-3	TGCGCCAGCAGCTTCGGGACACTCACAGATACGCAGTATTTT	CASSFGTLTDTQYF
TRBV9	-	-	TRBJ2-1	TGTGCCAGCAGCATCCGGGGAAACAATGAGCAGTTCTTC	CASSIRGNNEQFF
TRBV19	-	TRBD1	TRBJ2-1	TGTGCCAGTAGTATATCGGCTGGGACAGGGGCGTACAATGAGCAGTTCTTC	CASSISAGTGAYNEQFF
TRBV6-2/TRBV6-3	once	-	TRBJ1-1	TGTGCCAGCAGTCTGACCCAGGGGCAGGGTGAAGCTTTCTTT	CASSLTQGQGEAFF
TRBV24-1	-	-	TRBJ1-1	TGTGCCACCAGTGATTTGCACAGGAGGGCTTTCTTT	CATSDLHRRAFF
TRBV18	-	-	TRBJ1-5	TGTGCCAGCTCACAGAGACAGGCCAATCAGCCCCAGCATTTT	CASSQRQANQPQHF
TRBV11-3	-	-	TRBJ1-1	TGTGCCAGCAGCCCCGGGGGCCCTCGGGGCACTGAAGCTTTCTTT	CASSPGGPRGTEAFF
TRBV28	-	-	TRBJ2-2	TGTGCCAGCAGTTTCCCGGGACACTCGAACACCGGGGAGCTGTTTTTT	CASSFPGHSNTGELFF
TRBV12-3/TRBV12-4	once	TRBD2	TRBJ2-3	TGTGCCAGCAGCCCTAGCGGGGGGAGGCAGTATTTT	CASSPSGGRQYF
TRBV28	-	-	TRBJ1-5	TGTGCCAGCAGTTTATGGGGCCAGGGGTCACGGAATCAGCCCCAGCATTTT	CASSLWGQGSRNQPQHF
TRBV13	-	TRBD1	TRBJ1-3	TGTGCCAGCAGCTTGACAGGGAGGGGGGGCTCTGGAAACACCATATATTTT	CASSLTGRGGSGNTIYF
TRBV5-1	once	TRBD1	TRBJ2-1	TGCGCCAGCAGCTCAGCCGGGACAGGTTCCAATGAGCAGTTCTTC	CASSSAGTGSNEQFF